This T cell receptor beta chain was found in a study of PD-1 blockade in classical Hodgkin lymphoma. Study-wide results and caveats: The baseline diversity of complete responders showed similarity to that of newly diagnosed patients. Diversity in CD4+ TCRs, unlike that measured in CD8+ TCRs, had risen significantly by C4D1.

No patient escaped relapse after autologous stem cell transplantation, and brentuximab vedotin exposure varied. In regard to this clone: Its matching antigen is unknown.

The CDR3 loop spans 15 amino acids. Germline values: CDR1 LGHNT, CDR2 FRNRAP. V shed 2 bases and J shed 5 bases, with 15 bases lying between them. Produced via immunoSEQ multiplex PCR; TCRdb's table is partial and in-frame only. This table has around 45,000 clones, 65% to 85% appearing once. This rearrangement joins TRBV12-5 to TRBJ1-2; perhaps TRBD1 as D (5 bases). This TCR came from a human donor with classical Hodgkin lymphoma. The sample in question was peripheral blood mononuclear cells (PBMCs), obtained before the second cycle of nivolumab. CDR3 protein: CASGLKVGTVYGYTF. The CDR3 nucleotides are TGTGCTAGTGGTTTGAAGGTGGGGACTGTGTATGGCTACACCTTC.